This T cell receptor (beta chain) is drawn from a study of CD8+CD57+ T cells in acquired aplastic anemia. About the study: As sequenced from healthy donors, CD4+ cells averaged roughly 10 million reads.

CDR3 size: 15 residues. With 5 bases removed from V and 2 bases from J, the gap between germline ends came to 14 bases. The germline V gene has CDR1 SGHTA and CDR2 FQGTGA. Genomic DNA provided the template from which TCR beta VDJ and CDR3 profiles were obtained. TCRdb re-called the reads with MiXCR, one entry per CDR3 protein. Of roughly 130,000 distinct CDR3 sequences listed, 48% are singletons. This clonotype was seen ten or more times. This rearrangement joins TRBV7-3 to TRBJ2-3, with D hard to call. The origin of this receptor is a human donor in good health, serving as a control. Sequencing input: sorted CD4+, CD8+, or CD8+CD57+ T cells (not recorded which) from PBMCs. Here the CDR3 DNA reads TGTGCCAGCAGCCCCTCCCTTGGGATCACAGATACGCAGTATTTT. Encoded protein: CASSPSLGITDTQYF.